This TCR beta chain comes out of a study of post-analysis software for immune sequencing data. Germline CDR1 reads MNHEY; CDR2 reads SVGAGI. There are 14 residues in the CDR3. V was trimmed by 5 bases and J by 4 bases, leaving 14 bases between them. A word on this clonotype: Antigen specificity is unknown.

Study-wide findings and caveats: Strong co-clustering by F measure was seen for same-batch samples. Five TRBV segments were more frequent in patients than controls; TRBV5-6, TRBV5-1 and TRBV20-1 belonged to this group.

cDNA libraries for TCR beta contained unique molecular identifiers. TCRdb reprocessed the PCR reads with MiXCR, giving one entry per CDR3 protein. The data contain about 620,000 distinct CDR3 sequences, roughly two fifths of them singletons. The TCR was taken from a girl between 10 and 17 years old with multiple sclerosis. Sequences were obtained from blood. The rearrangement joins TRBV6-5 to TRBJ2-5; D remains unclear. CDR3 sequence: CASSLQARGETQYF. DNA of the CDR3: TGTGCCAGCAGTCTCCAGGCTAGAGGAGAGACCCAGTACTTC.